This T cell receptor beta chain was sequenced during a study of blood T cell repertoires in COVID-19. Background on the study: PBMCs, B-cell-depleted T cells, or T cells provided the cDNA or gDNA that made up the material.

This clone was picked up many times. In the original processing: Amplification of reference gene primers provided the estimated nucleated cell counts. Sequencing was performed with immunoSEQ multiplex PCR; in TCRdb, only in-frame clones are kept and a portion is missing. V and J calls and clone size are given by that table; D and trimming were obtained from the DNA. Seen here are 220,000 or so clones, approximately 80% observed once, and the top ten hold about 5.1%. The CDR3 runs to 15 residues. The V end was cut by 6 bases, the J end by 2 bases, with 17 bases between. Germline assignment: CDR1 MNHEY and CDR2 SVGAGI.

Material for sequencing was peripheral blood. This chain links TRBV6-5 with TRBJ2-7; weak D call: TRBD2 (6 bases). This clonotype originated in a woman aged 55-70 years who had recovered from COVID-19. The CDR3 DNA sequence: TGTGCCAGCAGGGAGGGATTTGGAGCCACCTACGAGCAGTACTTC. Amino acids: CASREGFGATYEQYF.